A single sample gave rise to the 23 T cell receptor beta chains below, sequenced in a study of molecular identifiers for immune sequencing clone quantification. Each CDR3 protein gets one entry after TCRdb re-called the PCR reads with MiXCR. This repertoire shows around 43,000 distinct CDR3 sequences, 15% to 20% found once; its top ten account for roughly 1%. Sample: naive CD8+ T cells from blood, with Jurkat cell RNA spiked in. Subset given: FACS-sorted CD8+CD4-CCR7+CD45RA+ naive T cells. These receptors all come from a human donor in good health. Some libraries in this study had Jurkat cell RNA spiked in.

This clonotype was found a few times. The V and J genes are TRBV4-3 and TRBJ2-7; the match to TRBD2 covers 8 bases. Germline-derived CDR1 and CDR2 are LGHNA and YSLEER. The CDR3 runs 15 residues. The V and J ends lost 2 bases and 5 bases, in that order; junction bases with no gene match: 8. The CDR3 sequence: CASSQSGAGGNEQYF. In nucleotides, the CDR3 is TGCGCCAGCAGCCAATCCGGGGCGGGAGGCAACGAGCAGTACTTC.

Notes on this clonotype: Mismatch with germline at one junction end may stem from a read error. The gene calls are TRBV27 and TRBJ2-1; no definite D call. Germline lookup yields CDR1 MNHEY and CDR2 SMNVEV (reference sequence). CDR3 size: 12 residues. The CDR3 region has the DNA TGTGCCAGCAGCCCAACCCACAATGGGCAGTTCTTC. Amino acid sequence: CASSPTHNGQFF.

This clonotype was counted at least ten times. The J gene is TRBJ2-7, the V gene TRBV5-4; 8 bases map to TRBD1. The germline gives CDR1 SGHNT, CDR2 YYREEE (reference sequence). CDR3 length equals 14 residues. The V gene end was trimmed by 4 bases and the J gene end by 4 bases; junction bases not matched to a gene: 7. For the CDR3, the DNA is TGTGCCAGCAGCCCCGGGACAGGAGCATACGAGCAGTACTTC. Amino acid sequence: CASSPGTGAYEQYF. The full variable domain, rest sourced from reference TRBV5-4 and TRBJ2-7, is ETGVTQSPTHLIKTRGQQVTLRCSSQSGHNTVSWYQQALGQGPQFIFQYYREEENGRGNFPPRFSGLQFPNYSSELNVNALELDDSALYLCASSPGTGAYEQYFGPGTRLTVT.

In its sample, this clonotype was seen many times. The CDR3 DNA is TGTGCCAGCAGCTTAGCAGGGGACGACAGCAATCAGCCCCAGCATTTT. Its protein product is CASSLAGDDSNQPQHF. The chain employs TRBV7-9 and TRBJ1-5; TRBD1 might be the D (5 bases). Looked up from germline, CDR1 is SEHNR and CDR2 is FQNEAQ (reference sequence). Trimming left V 0 bases short and J 1 base short, with 10 bases between. CDR3 size: 16 residues.

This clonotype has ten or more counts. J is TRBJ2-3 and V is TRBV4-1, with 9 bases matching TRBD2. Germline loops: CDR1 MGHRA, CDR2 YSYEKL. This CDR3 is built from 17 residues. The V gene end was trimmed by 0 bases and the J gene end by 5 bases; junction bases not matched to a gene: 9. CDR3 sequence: CASSQEKASGVIDTQYF. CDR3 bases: TGCGCCAGCAGCCAAGAGAAGGCTAGCGGGGTCATAGATACGCAGTATTTT.

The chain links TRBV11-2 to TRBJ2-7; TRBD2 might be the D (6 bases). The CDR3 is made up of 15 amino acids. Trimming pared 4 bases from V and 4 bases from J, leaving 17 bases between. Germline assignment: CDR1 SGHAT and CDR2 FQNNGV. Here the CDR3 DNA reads TGTGCCAGCAGCTCAACTTCGGGGGTTGCTTACGAGCAGTACTTC. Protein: CASSSTSGVAYEQYF.

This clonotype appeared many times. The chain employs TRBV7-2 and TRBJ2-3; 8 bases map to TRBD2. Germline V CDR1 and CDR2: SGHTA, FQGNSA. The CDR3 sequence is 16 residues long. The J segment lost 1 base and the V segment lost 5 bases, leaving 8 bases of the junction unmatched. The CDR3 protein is CASSIPGLGGTDTQYF. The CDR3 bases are TGTGCCAGCAGCATACCGGGACTAGGAGGCACAGATACGCAGTATTTT.

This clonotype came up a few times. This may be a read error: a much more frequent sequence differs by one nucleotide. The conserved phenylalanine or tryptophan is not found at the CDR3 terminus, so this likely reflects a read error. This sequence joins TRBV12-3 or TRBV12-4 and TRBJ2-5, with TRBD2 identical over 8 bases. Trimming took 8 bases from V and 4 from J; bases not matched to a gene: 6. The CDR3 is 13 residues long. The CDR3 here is CASLLAAGETQYL. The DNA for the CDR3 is TGTGCCAGCCTACTAGCGGCCGGAGAGACCCAGTACCTC.

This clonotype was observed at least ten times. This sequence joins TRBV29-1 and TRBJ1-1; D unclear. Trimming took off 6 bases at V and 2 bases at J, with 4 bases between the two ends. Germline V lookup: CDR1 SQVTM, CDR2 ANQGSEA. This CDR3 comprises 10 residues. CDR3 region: CSVVNTEAFF. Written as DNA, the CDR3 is TGCAGCGTCGTTAACACTGAAGCTTTCTTT.

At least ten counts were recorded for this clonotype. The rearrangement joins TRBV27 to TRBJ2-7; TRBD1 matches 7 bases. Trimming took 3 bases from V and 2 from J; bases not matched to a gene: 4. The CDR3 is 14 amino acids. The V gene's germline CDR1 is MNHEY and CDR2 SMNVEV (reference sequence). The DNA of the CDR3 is TGTGCCAGCAGTTTTAAGGGGGCACCCTACGAGCAGTACTTC. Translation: CASSFKGAPYEQYF.

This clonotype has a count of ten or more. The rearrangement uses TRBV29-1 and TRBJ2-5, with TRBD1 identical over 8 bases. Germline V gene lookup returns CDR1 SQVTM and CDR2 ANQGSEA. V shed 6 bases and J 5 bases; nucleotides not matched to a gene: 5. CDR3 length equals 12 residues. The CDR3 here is CSVRTGMETQYF. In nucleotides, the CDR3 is TGCAGCGTACGGACAGGGATGGAGACCCAGTACTTC.

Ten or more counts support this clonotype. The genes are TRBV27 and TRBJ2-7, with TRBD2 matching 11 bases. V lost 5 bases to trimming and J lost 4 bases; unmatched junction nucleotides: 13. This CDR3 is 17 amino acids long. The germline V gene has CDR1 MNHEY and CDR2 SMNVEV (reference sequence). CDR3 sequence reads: CASSQKSLAGGPYEQYF. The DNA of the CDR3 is TGTGCCAGCAGTCAAAAATCCCTAGCGGGAGGTCCGTACGAGCAGTACTTC.

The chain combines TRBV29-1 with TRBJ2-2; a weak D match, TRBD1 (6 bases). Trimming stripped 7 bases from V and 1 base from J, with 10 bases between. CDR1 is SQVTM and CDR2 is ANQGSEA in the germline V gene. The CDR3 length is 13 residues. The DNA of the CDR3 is TGCAGCGCAAAGGGACAGAACACCGGGGAGCTGTTTTTT. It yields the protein CSAKGQNTGELFF.

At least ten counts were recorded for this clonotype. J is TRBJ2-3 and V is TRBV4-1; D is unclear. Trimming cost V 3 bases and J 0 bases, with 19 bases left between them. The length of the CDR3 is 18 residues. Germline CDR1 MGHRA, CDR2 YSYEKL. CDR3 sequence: CASSHPPSATRSTDTQYF. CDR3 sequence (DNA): TGCGCCAGCAGCCACCCCCCCTCGGCGACAAGGAGCACAGATACGCAGTATTTT.

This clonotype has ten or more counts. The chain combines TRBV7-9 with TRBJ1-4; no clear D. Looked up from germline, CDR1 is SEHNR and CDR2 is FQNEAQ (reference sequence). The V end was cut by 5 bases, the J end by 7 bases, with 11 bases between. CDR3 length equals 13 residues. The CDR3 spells CASSPYSSEKLFF. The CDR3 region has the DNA TGTGCCAGCAGCCCTTACAGTAGTGAAAAACTGTTTTTT.

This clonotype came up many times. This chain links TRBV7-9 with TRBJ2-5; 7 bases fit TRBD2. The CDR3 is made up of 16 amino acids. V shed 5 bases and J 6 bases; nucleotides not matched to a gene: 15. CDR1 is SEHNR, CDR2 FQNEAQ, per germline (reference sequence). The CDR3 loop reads CASSTTTGTSVQTQYF. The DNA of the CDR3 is TGTGCCAGCAGCACCACCACGGGAACTAGCGTACAGACCCAGTACTTC.

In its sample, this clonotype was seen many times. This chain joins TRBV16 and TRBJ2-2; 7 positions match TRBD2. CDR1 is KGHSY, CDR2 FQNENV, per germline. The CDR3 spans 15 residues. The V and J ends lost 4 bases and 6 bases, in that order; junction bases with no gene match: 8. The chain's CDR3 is CASSPSSGWAGELFF. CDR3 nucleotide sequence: TGTGCCAGCAGCCCTTCTAGCGGCTGGGCCGGGGAGCTGTTTTTT.

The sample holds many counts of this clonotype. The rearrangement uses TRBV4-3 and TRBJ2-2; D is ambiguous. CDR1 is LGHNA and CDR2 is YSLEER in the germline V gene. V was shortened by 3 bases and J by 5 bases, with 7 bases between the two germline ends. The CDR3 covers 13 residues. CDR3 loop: CASSHSGTGELFF. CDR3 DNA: TGCGCCAGCAGCCACTCAGGAACCGGGGAGCTGTTTTTT.

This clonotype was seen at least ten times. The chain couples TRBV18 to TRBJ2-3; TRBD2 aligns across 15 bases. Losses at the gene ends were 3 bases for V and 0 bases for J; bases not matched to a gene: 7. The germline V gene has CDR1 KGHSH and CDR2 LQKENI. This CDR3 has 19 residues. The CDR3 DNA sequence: TGTGCCAGCTCACCTTCGGGACTAGCGGGAGGTCCTAGCACAGATACGCAGTATTTT. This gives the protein CASSPSGLAGGPSTDTQYF.

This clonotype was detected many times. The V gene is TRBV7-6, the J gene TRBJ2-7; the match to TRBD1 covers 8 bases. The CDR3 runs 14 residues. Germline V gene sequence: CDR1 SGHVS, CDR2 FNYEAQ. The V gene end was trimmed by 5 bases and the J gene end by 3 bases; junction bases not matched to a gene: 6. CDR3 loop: CASSISGQDYEQYF. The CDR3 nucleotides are TGTGCCAGCAGCATATCGGGACAGGACTACGAGCAGTACTTC.

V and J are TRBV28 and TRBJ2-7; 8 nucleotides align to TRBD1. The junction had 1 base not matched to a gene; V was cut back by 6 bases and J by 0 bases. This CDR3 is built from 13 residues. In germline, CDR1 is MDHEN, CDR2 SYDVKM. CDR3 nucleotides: TGTGCCAGCAGAGACAGGGGCTCCTACGAGCAGTACTTC. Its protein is CASRDRGSYEQYF.

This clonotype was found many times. DNA for the CDR3: TGCAGCGTTGATCTCAGGGCCTCTGGGGCCAACGTCCTGACTTTC. It translates to CSVDLRASGANVLTF. The chain carries TRBV29-1 and TRBJ2-6; TRBD1 might be the D (5 bases). This CDR3 spans 15 amino acids. Deletions cut 3 bases from V and 0 bases from J, with 9 bases between. CDR1 is SQVTM, CDR2 ANQGSEA, per germline.

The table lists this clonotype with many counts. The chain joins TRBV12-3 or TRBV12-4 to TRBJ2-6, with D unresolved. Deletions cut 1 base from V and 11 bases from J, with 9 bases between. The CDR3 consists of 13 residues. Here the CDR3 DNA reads TGTGCCAGCAGTTTAGGGCCCTCCTACGTCCTGACTTTC. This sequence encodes CASSLGPSYVLTF.